This TCR beta chain was obtained from a study of blood T cell repertoires in COVID-19. The CDR3 sequence is 16 residues long. Trimming at V came to 2 bases and at J to 2 bases, leaving 1 base not matched to a gene. CDR1 MDHEN and CDR2 SYDVKM come from the germline V gene. How the authors handled the data: Estimation of nucleated cell counts relied on the amplification of reference gene primers. Libraries were prepared by immunoSEQ multiplex PCR; TCRdb keeps only in-frame clonotypes and omits some of them. From that table come the V and J calls and clone size; the DNA was used to work out D and trimming. This sample has some 66,000 clones, with more than 80% found just once.

This TCR derives from a human donor with active COVID-19. The donor label of this sample is uncertain. The chain carries TRBV28 and TRBJ2-1; 12 nucleotides line up with TRBD2. Sequencing was performed on peripheral blood. CDR3 nucleotides: TGTGCCAGCAGTTTAGGGACTAGCGGGCCCTACAATGAGCAGTTCTTC. Protein sequence: CASSLGTSGPYNEQFF.